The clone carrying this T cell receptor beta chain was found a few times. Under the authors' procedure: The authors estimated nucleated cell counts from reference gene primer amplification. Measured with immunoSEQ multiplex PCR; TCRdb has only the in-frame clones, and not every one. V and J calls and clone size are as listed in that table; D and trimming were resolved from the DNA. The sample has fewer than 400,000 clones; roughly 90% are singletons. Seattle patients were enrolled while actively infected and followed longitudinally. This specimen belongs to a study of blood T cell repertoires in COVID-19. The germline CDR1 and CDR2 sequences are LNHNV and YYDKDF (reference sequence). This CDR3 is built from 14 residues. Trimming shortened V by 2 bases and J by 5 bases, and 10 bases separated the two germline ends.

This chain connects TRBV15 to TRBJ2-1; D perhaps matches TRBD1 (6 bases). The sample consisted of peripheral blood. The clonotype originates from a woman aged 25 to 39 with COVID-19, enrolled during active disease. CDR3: CATSRTGSHNEQFF. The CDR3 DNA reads TGTGCCACCAGCAGAACAGGGAGCCACAATGAGCAGTTCTTC.